The rows below give T cell receptor beta chains drawn from one sample of a study of blood T cells in healthy people across ages. TCRdb ran MiXCR on the 5' RACE reads and lists one entry per CDR3 protein. The sample has roughly 900,000 distinct CDR3 sequences; 25% to 35% are singletons. The material sequenced was blood. All receptors come from an elderly woman in good health. Both conserved end residues are trimmed from each CDR3. Each record gives: J gene, V gene, CDR3 protein.

>TRBJ2-1|TRBV6-2/TRBV6-3
ASSYGRLAGRDEQF
>TRBJ1-6|TRBV10-3
AIRQTGDNSPLH
>TRBJ2-5|TRBV3-1
ASSPGTTLNGQY
>TRBJ2-3|TRBV4-1
ASSPVGLVGTDTQY
>TRBJ2-3|TRBV2
ASTMVYTDTQY
>TRBJ2-3|TRBV10-3
AVSEAGGRTDTQY
>TRBJ2-3|TRBV3-1
VSSRSTGTSTDTQY
>TRBJ2-7|TRBV10-3
ANKRGKRTSYEQY
>TRBJ2-5|TRBV7-2
ASSLAGRVETQY
>TRBJ2-1|TRBV6-5
ASSRTRFEQF
>TRBJ2-2|TRBV12-3/TRBV12-4
ASYKGAVGELF
>TRBJ1-6|TRBV4-3
ASTSGTRVSYNSPLH
>TRBJ2-6|TRBV10-3
AITSGAKSSGANVLT
>TRBJ1-1|TRBV12-3/TRBV12-4
ASSFLFGTEAF
>TRBJ2-5|TRBV5-1
ASSHGPQEQETQY
>TRBJ1-1|TRBV11-3
ASNSEMNTEAF
>TRBJ1-1|TRBV30
AWGRLNTEAF
>TRBJ1-2|TRBV29-1
SVDRSGGYYGYT
>TRBJ2-4|TRBV12-3/TRBV12-4
ASSLEYWGGAKNIQY
>TRBJ2-2|TRBV5-1
ASSRLALDTGELF
>TRBJ1-2|TRBV27
ASSLSGTARDRKFNYGYT
>TRBJ2-7|TRBV5-1
ASSWTGGVDEQY
>TRBJ1-6|TRBV5-1
ASSSSGADNSPLH
>TRBJ2-1|TRBV7-8
ASSPISYSYNEQF
>TRBJ1-2|TRBV5-1
ASSLELGLGGYT
>TRBJ2-6|TRBV6-2/TRBV6-3
ASSYPGANVLT
>TRBJ2-1|TRBV20-1
SAPPWGLAGALNEQF
>TRBJ2-5|TRBV24-1
ATSDPRTGEETQY
>TRBJ2-5|TRBV20-1
SAPGLAGTKETQY
>TRBJ1-5|TRBV15
ATSRLGEPQH
>TRBJ1-5|TRBV5-4
ASSLELRDRYQQWLNQPQH
>TRBJ1-1|TRBV5-1
ASSQEGRNTEAF
>TRBJ1-5|TRBV20-1
STRGSDRGNQPQH
>TRBJ1-2|TRBV20-1
SAGTGTPPGYT
>TRBJ2-3|TRBV18
ASSPVMDRVHTQY
>TRBJ2-7|TRBV20-1
SATPDRGLAYEQY
>TRBJ2-7|TRBV18
ASSNQGRYEQY
>TRBJ1-1|TRBV28
ASSSRGAEAF
>TRBJ1-6|TRBV19
ASRGKGGSPLH
>TRBJ2-3|TRBV30
AWRGLGTDTQY
>TRBJ2-2|TRBV4-1
ASSQGGWRGQNTGELF
>TRBJ1-2|TRBV29-1
SVAPGGANYGYT
>TRBJ2-7|TRBV5-6
ASSSFRGYEQY
>TRBJ1-1|TRBV27
ASIPNWRTEAF
>TRBJ2-5|TRBV12-3/TRBV12-4
ASSAGLAGGPISNEQY
>TRBJ2-2|TRBV6-1
ASSGDRGGYAGELF
>TRBJ2-5|TRBV27
ASSLTGGTQY
>TRBJ2-5|TRBV5-1
ASSTRGGGAGEQY
>TRBJ1-4|TRBV7-2
ASSKTAAGEKLF